This T cell receptor (beta chain) was captured in a study of post-analysis software for immune sequencing data. As for the study in general: There were relapsing-remitting, secondary progressive and progressive-relapsing multiple sclerosis among the disease courses included. Study-wide results and caveats: TRBV5-6, TRBV5-1 and TRBV20-1 belonged to a set of roughly 5 TRBV segments that were more frequent in patients than controls. Versus controls, multiple sclerosis patients showed significantly lower diversity (normalized Chao1). F-measure co-clustering was strong for batch-matched samples.

With respect to this clonotype: Its antigen is not known.

There are 14 residues in the CDR3. Germline values: CDR1 SGHRS, CDR2 YFSETQ. V gave up 4 bases and J gave up 4 bases; unmatched junction bases: 4. Prepared TCR beta cDNA libraries contained unique molecular identifiers. In TCRdb, the PCR reads were re-called with MiXCR into one record per CDR3 protein. This sample has 650,000 to 850,000 distinct CDR3 sequences; approximately 53% occur once, and the top ten carry about 4.8%. Sequencing was performed on blood. The sequence derives from a girl aged 5-17 years with multiple sclerosis. This chain uses TRBV5-1 with TRBJ2-5; 10 bases are shared with TRBD1. CDR3 sequence (DNA): TGCGCCAGCAGCCGACAGGGGGCCCCAGAGACCCAGTACTTC. It encodes CASSRQGAPETQYF.